This entry describes one T cell receptor beta chain. Here immunoSEQ multiplex PCR was the method, and the copy in TCRdb shows in-frame clones only, minus some. This table holds 150,000 to 200,000 clones, approximately 81% found once. The data derive from a study of blood T cell repertoires in COVID-19. Germline-derived CDR1 and CDR2 are LNHNV and YYDKDF (reference sequence). Trimming took 0 bases from V and 0 from J; bases not matched to a gene: 9. The CDR3 contains 18 residues. Material for sequencing was PBMCs or T cells enriched from blood (not recorded which). J is TRBJ2-7 and V is TRBV15; 9 bases map to TRBD2. This TCR was sampled from a man in his 60s who had recovered from COVID-19. The CDR3 bases are TGTGCCACCAGCAGAGATTGGGCTAGCGGGACCAACTCCTACGAGCAGTACTTC. Its protein is CATSRDWASGTNSYEQYF.